The present T cell receptor (beta chain) was sequenced within a study of vaccination effects on CD4 cells after COVID-19. With regard to this clone: What it binds is not known.

Antigen-specific CD4+ T cell clonotypes were called by their expansion after viral peptide-pool culture in ViraFEST. Following an approximately 11-day culture, CD4+ T cells were purified. Each person got two doses of an mRNA SARS-CoV-2 vaccine, BNT162b2 or mRNA-1273. The vaccine recipients had no prior SARS-CoV-2 infection, with negative nucleocapsid antibodies. Study conclusions and caveats: Convalescent patients in the study were few, and early post-infection timepoints were absent. Within healthy vaccinees, only 1 of 255 vaccine-induced clones displayed cross-reactivity with common cold coronaviruses.

Clones were read by immunoSEQ multiplex PCR, and TCRdb kept only the in-frame ones, dropping some. The table shows tens of thousands of clones, with roughly 78% occurring only once. Sequences were derived from CD4+ T cells from PBMCs cultured with HCoV-OC43 spike peptides, sampled after COVID-19 vaccination. Subset meaning: HCoV-OC43 spike overlapping peptide pool stimulation. The origin of this receptor is a human donor who received a COVID-19 vaccine.

In DNA, the CDR3 is TGTGCCAGCAGCCGTCCCGGGACAGGGTGGTACGAGCAGTACGTC. Protein product: CASSRPGTGWYEQYV. This rearrangement joins TRBV28 to TRBJ2-7; 9 bases agree with TRBD1. Looked up from germline, CDR1 is MDHEN and CDR2 is SYDVKM. This CDR3 spans 15 amino acids. Unmatched junction bases numbered 10, after V lost 6 bases and J lost 4 bases.